This T cell receptor (beta chain) was found in a study of blood T cell repertoires in COVID-19 (TCRdb year 2020). With respect to the entire study: Samples covering the acute and convalescent phases of COVID-19 were provided by collaborators in the United States, Italy and Spain. Where HLA class I and class II types were available, the types were taken from metadata supplied by the sample provider, not from assay-based typing. The repertoires were made available in a free public database intended to serve as a resource for research on the immune response to SARS-CoV-2. The sample metadata nearly always contained a de-identified subject ID, COVID-19 status, age in years and sex. The prospective study material was composed of cDNA or gDNA derived from T cells, B-cell-depleted T cells, or PBMCs. The samples were drawn from two sources: the first 160 participants of the ongoing ImmuneRACE study, and 1,200 or so subjects contributed by 6 global collaborators. Deeply sampled blood TCRbeta repertoires from subjects exposed to, actively infected with, or recovered from COVID-19 were included in the dataset. General conclusions and limits of the study: How much clinical and demographic metadata was included differed by source and by participant, and the metadata was provided uncurated.

A distance of 18 bases separates the germline ends of V and J, which lose 5 bases and 2 bases respectively. CDR1 and CDR2 are read off the germline V gene (reference sequence) as MNHEY and SMNVEV. Counted from cysteine to phenylalanine, this CDR3 has 17 amino acids. Only CDR3 DNA is held: 51 bases, read in frame from base 1. A note on this clone: Its antigen remains undetermined. Base qualities are not recorded, but no much larger clone differs from it by a single base.

The immunoSEQ Assay, a bias-controlled multiplex PCR, was used to amplify TCRbeta CDR3 regions from genomic DNA. The source study handled its data this way. Nucleated cell counts per sample were estimated from amplification of reference gene primers within the assay. To quantify the absolute abundance of each unique TCRbeta CDR3 rearrangement, sequence reads were collapsed and filtered. For each sample, productive Simpson clonality was calculated as the square root of Simpson's diversity index over productive rearrangements. TCRdb provides this immuneACCESS table in a form limited to in-frame rearrangements. Some clones are lacking; in checked studies, under half of them reflect an unresolved V gene, and why the rest are absent is not known. The V and J calls and clone size were taken over from that table, and D and trimming were inferred from the DNA. For this sample the table gives about 140,000 clones, of which 75% to 85% were detected only once. The top ten hold around 2.9% of the sample.

The collaborating institutions used their own protocols to collect whole blood in K2EDTA tubes. For TCRbeta analysis, collaborators shipped samples in one of three forms: frozen whole blood, isolated PBMCs, or DNA extracted from either of those sample types. Sequencing was carried out using peripheral blood. The TCR originated in a man aged 45 to 65 with acute or convalescent COVID-19. This receptor chain uses TRBV27 and TRBJ2-2; possibly the D gene is TRBD1, per 6 matching bases. The bases are TGTGCCAGCAGTGACCACAGGGAGCTTAGTAACACCGGGGAGCTGTTTTTT. The resulting protein is CASSDHRELSNTGELFF.